This T cell receptor beta chain stems from a study of shared clonotypes between healthy human individuals. On the study more broadly: The composition of the donors was a couple of women and a few men aged 18 to 49.

The study enrolled healthy HIV-negative adults without recent acute infections or vaccinations as donors. Caucasian adults living in Nashville, Tennessee, provided all samples. The sample holds one count of this clone. Profiling relied on immunoSEQ multiplex PCR, and the TCRdb table lists in-frame clones only, not all of them. The sample contains over 2 million clones, roughly 94% of which appear only once. Trimming cost V 2 bases and J 4 bases, with 18 bases left between them. CDR1 and CDR2 from the germline V gene are SGHDT and YYEEEE. This CDR3 spans 16 amino acids. The sample comprised naive CD4+ T cells sorted from blood. Described subset: CD45RA+ positively selected. The chain joins TRBV5-6 to TRBJ1-2; tentatively, D is TRBD1 (6 bases). The receptor was isolated from a man between 18 and 35 years old in good health. The CDR3 DNA sequence: TGTGCCAGCAGCTTACCAACAGGGTTTCAGGGCTATGGCTACACCTTC. Protein: CASSLPTGFQGYGYTF.